The 2 T cell receptor beta chains reported below all come from one sample, sequenced in a study of T cells in Graves' hyperthyroidism and ophthalmopathy. There were TCR beta CDR3 regions amplified from RNA transcripts. With the HTBI primer set, the TCR CDR3 went through a first round of RT-PCR. TCRdb re-called the multiplex PCR reads through MiXCR, storing one row per CDR3 protein. The table lists nearly 600,000 distinct CDR3 sequences, approximately 15% of them singletons. Material for sequencing was blood. These receptors were obtained from a woman in her 30s with Graves' hyperthyroidism that later progressed to Graves' ophthalmopathy.

The sample holds many counts of this clonotype. The CDR3 loop is CASTAIYASDSHPAIYF. The CDR3 DNA sequence: TGTGCCAGCACTGCCATCTACGCTTCGGACAGTCACCCAGCCATATATTTT. The chain links TRBV12-3 or TRBV12-4 to TRBJ1-3, with D maybe TRBD1 (6 bases). V was pared by 7 bases and J by 11 bases, with 30 bases between. This CDR3 has 17 amino acids.

The genes are TRBV10-3 and TRBJ2-7; D unresolved. There are 15 residues in the CDR3. Between the trimmed V and J ends, which lost 0 bases and 0 bases, there was a span of 9 bases. In germline, CDR1 is ENHRY, CDR2 SYGVKD. The chain's CDR3 is CAISESFASSYEQYF. The CDR3 DNA is TGTGCCATCAGTGAGTCGTTCGCCAGCTCCTACGAGCAGTACTTC.